Below are 15 T cell receptor beta chains sequenced from a single sample in a study of T-cell memory formation after mild COVID-19. TCRdb re-called the 5' RACE reads through MiXCR, storing one row per CDR3 protein. The sample has some 150,000 distinct CDR3 sequences; roughly 21% are singletons. Sequenced sample: PBMCs or a T cell subset sorted from them (not recorded which). Source of these receptors: an adult woman who had mild COVID-19 (a few samples of this study predate the infection). Cell type and time point are not known.

The chain combines TRBV7-9 with TRBJ2-7, with a weak D call TRBD1 (6 bases). Trimming left V 1 base short and J 8 bases short, with 12 bases between. Germline V gene data show CDR1 as SEHNR and CDR2 as FQNEAQ (reference sequence). CDR3 length equals 13 residues. The CDR3 loop reads CASSLGQDPKQYF. The CDR3 DNA reads as TGTGCCAGCAGCTTAGGACAGGACCCCAAGCAGTACTTC.

This clonotype was counted only a few times. The chain is built from TRBV7-9 and TRBJ2-1; 11 nucleotides line up with TRBD2. CDR3 length: 15 amino acids. Trimming took 5 bases from V and 6 from J; bases not matched to a gene: 6. Per germline, CDR1 SEHNR and CDR2 FQNEAQ (reference sequence). The chain's CDR3 is CASSIRLAGSNEQFF. The DNA for the CDR3 is TGTGCCAGCAGCATTAGACTAGCGGGATCCAATGAGCAGTTCTTC.

This rearrangement joins TRBV12-3 or TRBV12-4 to TRBJ2-6; weak D call: TRBD1 (5 bases). This CDR3 comprises 15 residues. V lost 7 bases and J lost 2, with 12 bases in between. Here the CDR3 DNA reads TGTGCCAGCACCCCTAGGGGTGCTGGGGCCAACGTCCTGACTTTC. Its protein is CASTPRGAGANVLTF.

In its sample, this clonotype was seen a few times. The J gene is TRBJ1-1, the V gene TRBV20-1, with D unresolved. Germline V lookup: CDR1 DFQATT, CDR2 SNEGSKA (reference sequence). The CDR3 is 12 amino acids. Trimming left V 4 bases short and J 0 bases short, with 6 bases between. CDR3 sequence (DNA): TGCAGTGCTACCGACTTGAACACTGAAGCTTTCTTT. This codes for CSATDLNTEAFF.

This clonotype was counted only a few times. The genes are TRBV4-2 and TRBJ2-5; D may match TRBD1 or TRBD2 (7 bases each). In germline, CDR1 is LGHNA, CDR2 YNFKEQ. With 4 bases removed from V and 3 bases from J, the gap between germline ends came to 12 bases. The CDR3 is 14 residues long. CDR3 coding DNA: TGTGCCAGCAGCCTACAGGGGAGGGAAGAGACCCAGTACTTC. Translating it yields CASSLQGREETQYF.

This clonotype has only a few counts. Here the CDR3 DNA reads TGTGCCAGCAGCCCAGGGCTTTCTGGAAACACCATATATTTT. The encoded protein is CASSPGLSGNTIYF. The chain combines TRBV3-1 with TRBJ1-3; the D gene is possibly TRBD1 (5 bases). The V end was cut by 4 bases, the J end by 1 base, with 8 bases between. Germline V gives CDR1 LGHDT, CDR2 YNNKEL (reference sequence). The length of the CDR3 is 14 residues.

The V and J genes are TRBV7-2 and TRBJ2-6; TRBD2 is a possible D gene (6 bases). This CDR3 has 14 residues. Deletions cut 5 bases from V and 11 bases from J, with 16 bases between. Germline V gene data show CDR1 as SGHTA and CDR2 as FQGNSA. The CDR3 protein is CASSRGVVRDVLTF. The CDR3 DNA reads as TGTGCCAGCAGCCGCGGGGTAGTCCGCGACGTCCTGACTTTC.

This clonotype was seen more than once but under ten times. The chain uses TRBV18 and TRBJ2-1; D not certain. The CDR3 has 15 residues. The V and J ends lost 0 bases and 2 bases respectively, with 8 bases between them. CDR1 is KGHSH and CDR2 is LQKENI in the germline V gene. CDR3 bases: TGTGCCAGCTCACCACCGGCTGGAACCTACAATGAGCAGTTCTTC. Protein product: CASSPPAGTYNEQFF.

This clonotype was counted between two and nine times. The J gene is TRBJ2-3, the V gene TRBV24-1; the match to TRBD1 covers 8 bases. The CDR3 contains 16 residues. V lost 3 bases, J lost 2 bases, and 6 bases stayed unmatched. Germline-derived CDR1 and CDR2 are KGHDR and SFDVKD. In DNA, the CDR3 is TGTGCCACCAGTGATGTGCGGACAGGGATCACAGATACGCAGTATTTT. This sequence encodes CATSDVRTGITDTQYF.

The chain uses TRBV7-2 and TRBJ2-2; D call uncertain. V lost 1 base to trimming and J lost 4 bases, with 4 bases between them. This CDR3 region has 13 residues. Germline V gene sequence: CDR1 SGHTA, CDR2 FQGNSA. The CDR3 bases are TGTGCCAGCAGCTTAGTCCTCACCGGGGAGCTGTTTTTT. As protein: CASSLVLTGELFF.

The genes are TRBV20-1 and TRBJ1-1; TRBD1 might be the D (6 bases). The CDR3 runs 13 residues. The V and J ends lost 5 bases and 0 bases respectively, with 10 bases between them. In germline, CDR1 is DFQATT, CDR2 SNEGSKA (reference sequence). CDR3 sequence (DNA): TGCAGTGCTTTAGGACAGCTGAACACTGAAGCTTTCTTT. It is translated as CSALGQLNTEAFF.

The CDR3 here is CASSTRGQFLNTEAFF. The CDR3 nucleotides are TGTGCCAGTAGTACCCGAGGACAGTTTTTGAACACTGAAGCTTTCTTT. The chain uses TRBV19 and TRBJ1-1; maybe TRBD1 (6 bases). Germline V gene data show CDR1 as LNHDA and CDR2 as SQIVND (reference sequence). The CDR3 runs 16 residues. Between the trimmed V and J ends, which lost 4 bases and 0 bases, there was a span of 15 bases.

This clonotype has just a few counts. V and J are TRBV18 and TRBJ2-5; D gene unclear. CDR1 and CDR2 from the germline V gene are KGHSH and LQKENI. Between the trimmed V and J ends, which lost 0 bases and 5 bases, there was a span of 10 bases. This CDR3 is 14 amino acids long. The CDR3 spells CASSPPIVQETQYF. As DNA, the CDR3 is TGTGCCAGCTCACCACCGATCGTACAGGAGACCCAGTACTTC.

V usage is TRBV7-9 and J usage is TRBJ1-2; 8 bases are shared with TRBD1. Germline CDR1 SEHNR, CDR2 FQNEAQ (reference sequence). V lost 6 bases and J lost 2; bases outside the gene matches: 5. The CDR3 has 14 amino acids. This CDR3 reads CASRLQGGNYGYTF. The CDR3 DNA sequence: TGTGCCAGCAGACTACAGGGGGGGAACTATGGCTACACCTTC.

This clonotype was counted between two and nine times. The chain combines TRBV4-1 with TRBJ2-1; 10 bases are a match to TRBD2. The CDR3 has 20 amino acids. Per germline, CDR1 MGHRA and CDR2 YSYEKL. Losses at the gene ends were 0 bases for V and 0 bases for J; bases not matched to a gene: 11. The CDR3 bases are TGCGCCAGCAGCCAAGATCTCCTAGCGGGGGCGCCGAGCTCCTACAATGAGCAGTTCTTC. This encodes CASSQDLLAGAPSSYNEQFF.